This T cell receptor (beta chain) was observed in a study of blood T cell repertoires in COVID-19. Turning to the study itself: Material from acute and convalescent COVID-19 was sourced from the United States, Italy and Spain.

Sequencing was performed with immunoSEQ multiplex PCR; in TCRdb, only in-frame clones are kept and a portion is missing. The sample lists roughly 120,000 clones, around 85% occurring once. This clone was seen only once. Sequencing input: peripheral blood. The TCR was taken from a human donor in a cohort sampled during active COVID-19.

CDR3 coding DNA: TGTGCCAGCAGCGTAGTCGGACAGGCAAACTCTGAAGCTTTCTTT. Translated, it gives CASSVVGQANSEAFF. The chain has TRBV9 and TRBJ1-1; 7 positions match TRBD1. Germline V lookup: CDR1 SGDLS, CDR2 YYNGEE. V trimming: 0 bases; J trimming: 6 bases; junction bases outside the gene matches: 8. The CDR3 has 15 residues.